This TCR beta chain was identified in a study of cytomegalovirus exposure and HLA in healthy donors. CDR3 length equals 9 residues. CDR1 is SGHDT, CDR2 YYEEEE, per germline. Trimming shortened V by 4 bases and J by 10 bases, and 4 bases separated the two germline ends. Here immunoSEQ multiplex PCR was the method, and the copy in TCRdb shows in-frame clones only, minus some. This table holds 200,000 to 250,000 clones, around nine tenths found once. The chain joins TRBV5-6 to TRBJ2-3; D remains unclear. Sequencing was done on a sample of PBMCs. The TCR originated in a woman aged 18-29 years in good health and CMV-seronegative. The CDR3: CASSVSQYF. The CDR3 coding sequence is TGTGCCAGCAGCGTATCGCAGTATTTT.